The entry below gives a single TCR beta chain sequence along with its context. No antigen is known for it. Trimming pared 0 bases from V and 5 bases from J, leaving 8 bases between. The CDR3 has 13 amino acids. The germline V gene has CDR1 MGHDK and CDR2 SYGVNS. Overall study findings and caveats: Tumor Treg TCRs overlapped most with tumor naive CD4+ cells.

CD25-based Treg depletion was applied to purified naive CD4+ T cells. Full-length variable regions came from constant-region reverse primers plus semi-nested Nested Universal Primer A PCR. One entry per CDR3 protein results from TCRdb running MiXCR on the 5' RACE reads. The sample has more than 4,500 distinct CDR3 sequences, 34% seen once. The gene calls are TRBV25-1 and TRBJ2-7; no clear D. Sequenced: naive CD4+ T cells sorted from a lymph node. The sample's subset: naive CD4+ T cells, CD4+CD45RA+CD25-. The sequence derives from a female donor with breast cancer. This CDR3 reads CASSEYGQNEQYF. The CDR3 region has the DNA TGTGCCAGCAGTGAATATGGGCAAAACGAGCAGTACTTC.